The clone carrying this T cell receptor beta chain has at least ten counts. This sample was included in a study of human T cells and chemical hapten exposure. Time point here: pre-sensitization, week 0. Documented treatment: therapeutic diphenylcyclopropenone sensitization with weekly scalp DPC. TCRdb processed the RACE reads anew with MiXCR; each CDR3 protein has one entry. The sample has a few hundred thousand distinct CDR3 sequences, approximately 8.6% seen once. V shed 6 bases and J shed 2 bases, with 16 bases lying between them. CDR3 size: 16 residues. Germline-derived CDR1 and CDR2 are MDHEN and SYDVKM.

This TCR came from a woman aged 40 to 49 with alopecia areata. Some clones in this sample may be carry-over from other donors' samples. Sequenced material: whole blood, taken in connection with sensitization to the hapten diphenylcyclopropenone (DPC). V and J are TRBV28 and TRBJ2-2; D perhaps matches TRBD1 (5 bases). This CDR3 reads CASRDGRGANTGELFF. CDR3 in DNA: TGTGCCAGCAGGGACGGTCGTGGGGCAAACACCGGGGAGCTGTTTTTT.